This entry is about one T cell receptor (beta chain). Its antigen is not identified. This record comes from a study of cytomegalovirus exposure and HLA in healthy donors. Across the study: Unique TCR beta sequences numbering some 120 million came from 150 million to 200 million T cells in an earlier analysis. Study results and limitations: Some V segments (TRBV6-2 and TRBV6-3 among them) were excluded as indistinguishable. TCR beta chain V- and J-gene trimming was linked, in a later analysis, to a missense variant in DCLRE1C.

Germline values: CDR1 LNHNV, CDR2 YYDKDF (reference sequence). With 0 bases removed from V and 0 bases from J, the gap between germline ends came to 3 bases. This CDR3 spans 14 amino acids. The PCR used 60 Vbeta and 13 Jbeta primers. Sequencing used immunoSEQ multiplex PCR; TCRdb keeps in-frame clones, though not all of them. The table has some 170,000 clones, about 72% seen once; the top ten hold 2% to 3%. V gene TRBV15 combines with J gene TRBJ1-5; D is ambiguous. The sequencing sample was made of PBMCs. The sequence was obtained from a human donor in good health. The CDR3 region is CATSRDISNQPQHF. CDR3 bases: TGTGCCACCAGCAGAGATATTAGCAATCAGCCCCAGCATTTT.